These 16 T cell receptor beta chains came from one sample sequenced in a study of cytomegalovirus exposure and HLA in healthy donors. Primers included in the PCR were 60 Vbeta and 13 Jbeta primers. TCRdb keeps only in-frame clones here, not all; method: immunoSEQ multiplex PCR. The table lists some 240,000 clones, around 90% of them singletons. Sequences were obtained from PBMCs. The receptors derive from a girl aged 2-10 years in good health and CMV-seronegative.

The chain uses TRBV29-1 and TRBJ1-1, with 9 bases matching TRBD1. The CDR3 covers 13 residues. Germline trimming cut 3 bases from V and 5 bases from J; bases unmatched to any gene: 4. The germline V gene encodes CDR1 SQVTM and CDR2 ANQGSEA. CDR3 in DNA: TGCAGCGTTGATAAGACAGGGGGAACTGAAGCTTTCTTT. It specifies CSVDKTGGTEAFF.

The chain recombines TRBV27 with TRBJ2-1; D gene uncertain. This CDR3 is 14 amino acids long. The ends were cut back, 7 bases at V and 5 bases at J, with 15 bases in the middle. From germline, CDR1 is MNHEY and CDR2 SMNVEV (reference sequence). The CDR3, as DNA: TGTGCCAGCATCCCAACCACTTTCGACAATGAGCAGTTCTTC. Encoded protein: CASIPTTFDNEQFF.

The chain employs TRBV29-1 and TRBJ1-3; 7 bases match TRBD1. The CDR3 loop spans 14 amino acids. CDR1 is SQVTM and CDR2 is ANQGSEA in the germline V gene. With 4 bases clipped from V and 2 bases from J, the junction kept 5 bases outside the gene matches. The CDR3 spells CSVGTGAAGNTIYF. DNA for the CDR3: TGCAGCGTTGGGACAGGTGCGGCTGGAAACACCATATATTTT.

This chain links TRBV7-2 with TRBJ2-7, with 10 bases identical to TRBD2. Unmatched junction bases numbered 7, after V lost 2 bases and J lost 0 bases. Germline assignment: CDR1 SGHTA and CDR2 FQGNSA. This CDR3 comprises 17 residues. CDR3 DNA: TGTGCCAGCAGCTTATCTGGAGCTAGCGGGAGCTCCTACGAGCAGTACTTC. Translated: CASSLSGASGSSYEQYF.

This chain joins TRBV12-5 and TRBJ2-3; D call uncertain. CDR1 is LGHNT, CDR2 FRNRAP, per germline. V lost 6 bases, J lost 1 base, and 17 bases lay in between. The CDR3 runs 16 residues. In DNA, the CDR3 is TGTGCTAGTGGCCAGCTAGGTCCTGGTGGCACAGATACGCAGTATTTT. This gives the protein CASGQLGPGGTDTQYF.

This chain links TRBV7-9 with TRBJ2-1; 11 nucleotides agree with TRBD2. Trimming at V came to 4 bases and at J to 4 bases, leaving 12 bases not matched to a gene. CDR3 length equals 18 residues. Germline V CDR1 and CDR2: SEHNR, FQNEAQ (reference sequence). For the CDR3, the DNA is TGTGCCAGCAGCTCCGGTGGGCTAGCGGGGGGACCATACAATGAGCAGTTCTTC. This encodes CASSSGGLAGGPYNEQFF.

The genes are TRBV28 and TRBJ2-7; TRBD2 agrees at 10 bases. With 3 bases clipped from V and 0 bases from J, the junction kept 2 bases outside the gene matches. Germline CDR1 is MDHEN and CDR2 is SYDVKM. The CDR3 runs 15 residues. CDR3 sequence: CASSFVAGGSYEQYF. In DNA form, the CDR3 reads TGTGCCAGCAGTTTCGTAGCGGGGGGCTCCTACGAGCAGTACTTC.

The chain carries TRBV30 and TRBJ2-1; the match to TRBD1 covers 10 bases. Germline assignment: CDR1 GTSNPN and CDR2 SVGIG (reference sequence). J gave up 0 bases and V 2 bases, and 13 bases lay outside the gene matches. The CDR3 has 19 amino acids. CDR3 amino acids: CAWSSETGGQKSSYNEQFF. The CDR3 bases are TGTGCCTGGAGTTCCGAGACAGGGGGCCAAAAGAGCTCCTACAATGAGCAGTTCTTC.

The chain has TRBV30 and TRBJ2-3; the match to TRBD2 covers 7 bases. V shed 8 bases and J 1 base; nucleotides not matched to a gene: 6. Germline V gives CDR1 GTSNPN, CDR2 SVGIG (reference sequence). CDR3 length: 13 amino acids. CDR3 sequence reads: CAGIRGGTDTQYF. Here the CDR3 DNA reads TGTGCCGGGATACGGGGGGGCACAGATACGCAGTATTTT.

For the CDR3, the DNA is TGTGCCAGTAGGAGGAGCACCGGGGAGCTGTTTTTT. This translates into CASRRSTGELFF. The chain couples TRBV19 to TRBJ2-2, with D hard to call. The CDR3 is 12 amino acids. With 6 bases removed from V and 4 bases from J, the gap between germline ends came to 6 bases. Germline-derived CDR1 and CDR2 are LNHDA and SQIVND (reference sequence).

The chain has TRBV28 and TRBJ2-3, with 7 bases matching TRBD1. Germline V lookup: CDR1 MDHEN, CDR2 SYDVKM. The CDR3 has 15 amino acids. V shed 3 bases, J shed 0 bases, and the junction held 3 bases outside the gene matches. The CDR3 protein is CASSLVTGSTDTQYF. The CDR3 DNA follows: TGTGCCAGCAGTTTGGTGACAGGGAGCACAGATACGCAGTATTTT.

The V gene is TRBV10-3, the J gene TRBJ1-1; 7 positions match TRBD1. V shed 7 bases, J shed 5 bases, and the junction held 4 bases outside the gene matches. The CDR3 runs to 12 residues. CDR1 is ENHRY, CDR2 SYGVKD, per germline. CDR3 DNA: TGTGCCATCACAGGGGGTTCGACTGAAGCTTTCTTT. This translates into CAITGGSTEAFF.

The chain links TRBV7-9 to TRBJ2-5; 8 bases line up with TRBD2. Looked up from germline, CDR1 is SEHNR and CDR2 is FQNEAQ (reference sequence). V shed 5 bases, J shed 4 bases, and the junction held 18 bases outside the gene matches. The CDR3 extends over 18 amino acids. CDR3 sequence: CASSRMQGTSGSSETQYF. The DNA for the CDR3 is TGTGCCAGCAGCCGAATGCAGGGAACAAGCGGGAGCTCAGAGACCCAGTACTTC. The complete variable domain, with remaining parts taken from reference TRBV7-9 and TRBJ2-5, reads DTGVSQNPRHKITKRGQNVTFRCDPISEHNRLYWYRQTLGQGPEFLTYFQNEAQLEKSRLLSDRFSAERPKGSFSTLEIQRTEQGDSAMYLCASSRMQGTSGSSETQYFGPGTRLLVL.

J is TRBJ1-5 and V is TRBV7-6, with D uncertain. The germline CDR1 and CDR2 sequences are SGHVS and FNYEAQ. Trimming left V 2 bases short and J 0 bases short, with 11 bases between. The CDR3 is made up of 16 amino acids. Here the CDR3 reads CASSLNRRYSNQPQHF. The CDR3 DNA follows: TGTGCCAGCAGCTTAAACAGACGCTATAGCAATCAGCCCCAGCATTTT.

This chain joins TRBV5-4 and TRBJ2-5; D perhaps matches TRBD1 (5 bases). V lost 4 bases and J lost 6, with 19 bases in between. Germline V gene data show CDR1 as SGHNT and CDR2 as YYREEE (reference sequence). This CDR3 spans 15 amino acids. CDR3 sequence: CASSLAGQGGQTQYF. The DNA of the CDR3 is TGTGCCAGCAGCCTGGCCGGACAAGGCGGACAGACCCAGTACTTC.

CDR3 amino acids: CSAHNPGNPYNEQFF. CDR3 nucleotide sequence: TGCAGCGCCCATAACCCAGGGAACCCCTACAATGAGCAGTTCTTC. This chain joins TRBV29-1 and TRBJ2-1; the D gene is possibly TRBD1 (5 bases). The CDR3 length is 15 residues. Germline CDR1 and CDR2: SQVTM and ANQGSEA. V lost 7 bases and J lost 2, with 18 bases in between.